This note documents a single TCR beta chain sequence. For each CDR3 protein, TCRdb gives one entry from its re-call of the 5' RACE reads, without DNA. The listing records over 200,000 distinct CDR3 sequences. This record comes from a study of T cells expressing NK-cell markers. The receptor was derived from a man aged 18 to 29 in good health. Sequencing was carried out using blood T cells: a sorted CD56 or NKG2C T cell subset, CD4+ or CD8+ T cells, or bulk PBMC T cells (not recorded which).

CDR3: CASSGTPLRDTEAFF. This chain connects TRBV5-6 to TRBJ1-1; checking the TCRdb D call of TRBD1 is not possible without DNA. The length of the CDR3 is 15 residues. Per the germline V gene, CDR1 is SGHDT and CDR2 is YYEEEE.